These T cell receptor beta chains were read from a single sample in a study of ipilimumab plus nivolumab after autologous stem cell transplantation. The data were produced by immunoSEQ multiplex PCR, yet TCRdb's version contains in-frame clones alone and is incomplete. The sample consists of fewer than 95,000 clones, approximately 83% of them appearing once. The source was PBMCs, collected in a trial of ipilimumab plus nivolumab as post-transplant consolidation. The receptors shown here come from a male donor with diffuse large B-cell lymphoma. CDR3s include the opening cysteine and the closing phenylalanine or tryptophan. D genes are given only for firm matches.

d_call: NA; cdr3_length: 15; j_call: TRBJ1-5; v_call: TRBV6-5; cdr3_aa: CASSSTQGRGQPQHF; cdr3_nt: TGTGCCAGCAGTTCCACTCAGGGGCGGGGACAGCCCCAGCATTTT
d_call: TRBD2; cdr3_length: 15; j_call: TRBJ2-7; v_call: TRBV6-6; cdr3_aa: CASSYTSGGPYEQYF; cdr3_nt: TGTGCCAGCAGCTACACTAGCGGGGGTCCCTACGAGCAGTACTTC
d_call: NA; cdr3_length: 14; j_call: TRBJ2-5; v_call: TRBV5-1; cdr3_aa: CASSLGHLQETQYF; cdr3_nt: TGCGCCAGCAGCTTGGGACACCTCCAAGAGACCCAGTACTTC
d_call: NA; cdr3_length: 13; j_call: TRBJ2-1; v_call: TRBV4-2; cdr3_aa: CASSQQGYNEQFF; cdr3_nt: TGTGCCAGCAGCCAACAGGGCTACAATGAGCAGTTCTTC
d_call: NA; cdr3_length: 14; j_call: TRBJ1-3; v_call: TRBV6-1; cdr3_aa: CASSEAVRGRGIYF; cdr3_nt: TGTGCCAGCAGTGAAGCTGTGCGGGGCCGTGGCATATATTTT
d_call: NA; cdr3_length: 20; j_call: TRBJ1-5; v_call: TRBV6-1; cdr3_aa: CASSEVALKPGRRGGQPQHF; cdr3_nt: TGTGCCAGCAGTGAAGTAGCCCTCAAGCCGGGACGTAGGGGGGGTCAGCCCCAGCATTTT
d_call: TRBD1; cdr3_length: 17; j_call: TRBJ1-5; v_call: TRBV27; cdr3_aa: CASSSPGTDYSNQPQHF; cdr3_nt: TGTGCCAGCAGTTCACCCGGGACAGACTATAGCAATCAGCCCCAGCATTTT
d_call: TRBD1; cdr3_length: 13; j_call: TRBJ2-3; v_call: TRBV19; cdr3_aa: CASREGATDTQYF; cdr3_nt: TGTGCCAGTAGAGAGGGGGCCACAGATACGCAGTATTTT
d_call: NA; cdr3_length: 17; j_call: TRBJ2-5; v_call: TRBV15; cdr3_aa: CATSRGGSGGQGKTQYF; cdr3_nt: TGTGCCACCAGCAGAGGGGGTAGCGGGGGACAGGGAAAGACCCAGTACTTC
d_call: NA; cdr3_length: 17; j_call: TRBJ2-7; v_call: TRBV6-4; cdr3_aa: CASSRPDMAGASHEQYF; cdr3_nt: TGTGCCAGCAGCCGCCCAGATATGGCGGGGGCCTCCCACGAGCAGTACTTC
d_call: NA; cdr3_length: 15; j_call: TRBJ2-7; v_call: TRBV7-2; cdr3_aa: CASSLAGTGWYEQYF; cdr3_nt: TGTGCCAGCAGCTTAGCAGGCACAGGGTGGTACGAGCAGTACTTC